This T cell receptor beta chain was retrieved from a study of shared clonotypes between healthy human individuals. Whole-study findings and limits: When compared with the clonotypes that were shared by all four sorted-subset donors, the non-shared clonotypes turned out to have lower generation probabilities. Exclusively blood specimens were collected; tissue repertoires likely differ. Generally, naive subsets came out with larger estimated richness than memory subsets.

It was at deep level that the assay was run. The method was immunoSEQ multiplex PCR; TCRdb's version includes in-frame clones alone and lacks a portion of them. The sample lists over a million clones; roughly 96% were seen once. To note about this clone: The antigen remains undetermined.

The CDR3 has 15 residues. Deletions cut 5 bases from V and 1 base from J, with 12 bases between. Germline values: CDR1 MNHNY, CDR2 SVGAGI (reference sequence). The chain links TRBV6-6 to TRBJ2-1; perhaps TRBD2 as D (6 bases). The clonotype comes from a man aged 25 to 40 in good health. Sequenced material: naive CD4+ T cells sorted from blood. Subset of the sample: CD45RA+ positively selected. For the CDR3, the DNA is TGTGCCAGCAGTAACGGGAGCCCGTCCTACAATGAGCAGTTCTTC. Protein sequence: CASSNGSPSYNEQFF.